The 25 T cell receptor beta chains in this list originate from one sample, sequenced in a study of T cell repertoires in cytomegalovirus infection. Their antigen targets remain unknown. TCRdb re-analysed the reads in MiXCR, keeping a single row per CDR3 protein. The sample yields 830,000 or so distinct CDR3 sequences, 30% to 35% seen once. Specimen: cultured CD8+ T cells from PBMCs, collected from culture after CMV antigen stimulation. The source of these receptors is a human donor in good health (CMV status not recorded). Some clones in this sample may be carry-over from other donors' samples.

The chain recombines TRBV2 with TRBJ2-1; a weak D match, TRBD1 (5 bases). Trimming took 3 bases from V and 8 from J, leaving 11 bases between them. This CDR3 spans 13 amino acids. CDR1 SNHLY and CDR2 FYNNEI come from the germline V gene. In DNA, the CDR3 is TGTGCCAGCAGTGAGAACAGGTTACATGAGCAGTTCTTC. Translating it yields CASSENRLHEQFF.

The chain combines TRBV12-3 or TRBV12-4 with TRBJ2-1, with 11 nucleotides matching TRBD2. This CDR3 has 17 residues. V dropped 5 bases and J dropped 3; count of bases not matched to a gene: 9. CDR3 in DNA: TGTGCCAGCAGTACCCCAGGGACTAGCGGCTTCTACAATGAGCAGTTCTTC. Residues: CASSTPGTSGFYNEQFF.

Ten or more counts support this clonotype. The V gene is TRBV7-2, the J gene TRBJ2-7; maybe TRBD1 (6 bases). V lost 7 bases and J lost 2, with 12 bases in between. Germline lookup yields CDR1 SGHTA and CDR2 FQGNSA. The CDR3 runs to 13 residues. The CDR3 nucleotides read TGTGCCAGCACCCGGACAGCCGCCTACGAGCAGTACTTC. The encoded protein is CASTRTAAYEQYF.

This chain uses TRBV7-6 with TRBJ2-2, with 7 bases that match TRBD2. The CDR3 length is 15 residues. From germline, CDR1 is SGHVS and CDR2 FNYEAQ. Unmatched junction bases numbered 7, after V lost 2 bases and J lost 7 bases. DNA of the CDR3: TGTGCCAGCAGCTTAAGGGAGGGAAAGGTCGGGGAGCTGTTTTTT. Its protein product is CASSLREGKVGELFF.

Only a few counts were recorded for this clonotype. This may arise from a read error, as a much more abundant clone is one base away. The chain combines TRBV15 with TRBJ1-5; no clear D gene. V was clipped by 5 bases and J by 0 bases, with 5 bases between them. CDR1 is LNHNV and CDR2 is YYDKDF in the germline V gene (reference sequence). The CDR3 is 13 amino acids. The CDR3 DNA follows: TGTGCCACCAGCCCCTATAGCAATCAGCCCCAGCATTTT. Protein: CATSPYSNQPQHF.

J is TRBJ2-5 and V is TRBV11-2, with 7 bases lining up with TRBD1. Trimming took 5 bases from V and 3 from J; bases not matched to a gene: 9. The CDR3 loop spans 15 amino acids. Germline V gene lookup returns CDR1 SGHAT and CDR2 FQNNGV. The chain's CDR3 is CASSTFDRVEETQYF. The CDR3 nucleotides read TGTGCCAGCAGCACCTTTGACAGGGTTGAAGAGACCCAGTACTTC. Full variable domain (rest looked up from reference TRBV11-2 and TRBJ2-5): EAGVAQSPRYKIIEKRQSVAFWCNPISGHATLYWYQQILGQGPKLLIQFQNNGVVDDSQLPKDRFSAERLKGVDSTLKIQPAKLEDSAVYLCASSTFDRVEETQYFGPGTRLLVL.

The table lists this clonotype with a count of one. The CDR3 region has the DNA TGTGCCATCAGTGGACTAGCGGGGGGGAAGGATGAGCAGTTCTTC. It encodes CAISGLAGGKDEQFF. This chain links TRBV10-3 with TRBJ2-1; 14 bases map to TRBD2. V lost 4 bases to trimming and J lost 8 bases; unmatched junction nucleotides: 4. The CDR3 is 15 amino acids. Germline values: CDR1 ENHRY, CDR2 SYGVKD.

The chain uses TRBV19 and TRBJ2-7; possibly TRBD1 for D (6 bases). The V end lost 1 base, the J end lost 6 bases, and 16 bases lay between the germline ends. Germline CDR1 reads LNHDA; CDR2 reads SQIVND (reference sequence). The CDR3 spans 15 residues. CDR3 DNA sequence: TGTGCCAGTAGTATAGCGCATACCGGGACATCCGAGCAGTACTTC. Translated, it gives CASSIAHTGTSEQYF.

J is TRBJ1-2 and V is TRBV27; D might be TRBD1 (6 bases). The CDR3 loop spans 13 amino acids. CDR1 and CDR2 (germline): MNHEY, SMNVEV (reference sequence). Trimming removed 5 bases at V and 6 bases at J, with 13 bases between. CDR3 loop: CASSLGGANGYTF. The CDR3 region has the DNA TGTGCCAGCAGTCTCGGGGGGGCGAATGGCTACACCTTC.

This chain joins TRBV6-1 and TRBJ2-7; D unclear. From germline, CDR1 is MNHNS and CDR2 SASEGT. The CDR3 has 12 residues. The V end lost 6 bases, the J end lost 1 base, and 7 bases lay between the germline ends. DNA of the CDR3: TGTGCCAGCAGGTACGGTTCCTACGAGCAGTACTTC. It specifies CASRYGSYEQYF.

This clonotype was picked up a small number of times. The J gene is TRBJ2-1, the V gene TRBV7-9, with a possible D match to TRBD1 (5 bases). The CDR3 consists of 14 residues. Trimming removed 5 bases at V and 5 bases at J, with 13 bases between. The germline CDR1 and CDR2 sequences are SEHNR and FQNEAQ (reference sequence). The CDR3 DNA is TGTGCCAGCAGCCCCAGTGGGGCGGACAATGAGCAGTTCTTC. This sequence encodes CASSPSGADNEQFF.

V and J are TRBV6-6 and TRBJ1-6, with 8 bases matching TRBD1. The V and J ends lost 8 bases and 10 bases, in that order; junction bases with no gene match: 7. This CDR3 region has 13 residues. Germline V lookup: CDR1 MNHNY, CDR2 SVGAGI (reference sequence). The CDR3 DNA is TGTGCCAGCTGCGGACAGGGTAACTCACCCCTCCACTTT. Translation gives CASCGQGNSPLHF.

This clonotype was counted between two and nine times. V gene TRBV27 combines with J gene TRBJ2-1; TRBD1 aligns across 10 bases. Germline assignment: CDR1 MNHEY and CDR2 SMNVEV (reference sequence). The CDR3 length is 13 residues. J lost 6 bases, V lost 10 bases, and 6 bases had no gene match. The CDR3: CATDRGQGNEQFF. CDR3 nucleotides: TGTGCCACCGACAGGGGGCAAGGCAATGAGCAGTTCTTC.

The chain recombines TRBV2 with TRBJ1-1; D is perhaps TRBD1 (5 bases). CDR3 length equals 14 residues. Germline CDR1 SNHLY, CDR2 FYNNEI. Trimming took 6 bases from V and 4 from J, leaving 15 bases between them. CDR3 DNA sequence: TGTGCCAGCAGGATGACAGACGGGTTCACTGAAGCTTTCTTT. It translates to CASRMTDGFTEAFF.

This clonotype was counted once. This chain connects TRBV4-3 to TRBJ1-1; TRBD1 agrees at 7 bases. The CDR3 loop spans 14 amino acids. Unmatched junction bases numbered 7, after V lost 3 bases and J lost 6 bases. CDR1 is LGHNA, CDR2 YSLEER, per germline. CDR3 loop: CASSHVGQDAEAFF. The CDR3 DNA is TGCGCCAGCAGCCATGTTGGACAGGATGCTGAAGCTTTCTTT.

This clonotype was detected many times. V is TRBV7-8 and J is TRBJ1-5, with 7 bases aligning to TRBD1. The CDR3 extends over 16 amino acids. Losses at the gene ends were 4 bases for V and 1 base for J; bases not matched to a gene: 7. The germline gives CDR1 SGHVS, CDR2 FQNEAQ. The CDR3 sequence is CASSSSGGQSNQPQHF. CDR3 in DNA: TGTGCCAGCAGCTCTTCAGGGGGTCAGAGCAATCAGCCCCAGCATTTT.

In the case of this clonotype: The junction and the germline gene differ at one end; a read error may be behind it. V usage is TRBV6-8 and J usage is TRBJ1-2, with D uncertain. CDR1 and CDR2 from the germline V gene are MNHGY and SAAAGT. This CDR3 region has 15 residues. Written as DNA, the CDR3 is TGTTCCAGCAGTGGCGAAGCAAGGGTTGGATATGGCTACACCTTC. Translated, it gives CSSSGEARVGYGYTF.

The chain employs TRBV7-3 and TRBJ1-6; unclear D gene. Germline CDR1 reads SGHTA; CDR2 reads FQGTGA. The CDR3 totals 16 residues. Trimming left V 2 bases short and J 0 bases short, with 8 bases between. Here the CDR3 DNA reads TGTGCCAGCAGCTTAGGAGGGCGCTCCTATAATTCACCCCTCCACTTT. Translation: CASSLGGRSYNSPLHF.

This clonotype was seen a few times. This sequence joins TRBV6-6 and TRBJ1-1; the D gene is possibly TRBD1 (6 bases). Germline CDR1 reads MNHNY; CDR2 reads SVGAGI (reference sequence). Trimming left V 8 bases short and J 4 bases short, with 17 bases between. The CDR3 totals 14 residues. CDR3: CASGSTGLATEAFF. As DNA, the CDR3 is TGTGCCAGCGGTAGTACAGGGCTGGCCACTGAAGCTTTCTTT.

This clonotype was found a few times. This chain connects TRBV12-5 to TRBJ2-1, with 9 bases lining up with TRBD1. Germline V lookup: CDR1 LGHNT, CDR2 FRNRAP. Trimming at V came to 2 bases and at J to 7 bases, leaving 6 bases not matched to a gene. The CDR3 totals 15 residues. The chain's CDR3 is CASGLIPTGGNEQFF. The CDR3 coding sequence is TGTGCTAGTGGTTTGATTCCGACAGGGGGAAATGAGCAGTTCTTC.

The CDR3 region has the DNA TGCAGTGCTAGAGATAGGGTAGTAGGAGAGACCCAGTACTTC. Translation gives CSARDRVVGETQYF. V gene TRBV20-1 combines with J gene TRBJ2-5; no clear D. V was trimmed by 0 bases and J by 4 bases, leaving 12 bases between them. The germline V gene encodes CDR1 DFQATT and CDR2 SNEGSKA (reference sequence). CDR3 length: 14 residues.

About this clonotype: Relative to the germline gene, one junction end is altered; a read error may explain this. The V and J genes are TRBV7-6 and TRBJ1-1; TRBD1 matches at 8 bases. Germline V gene data show CDR1 as SGHVS and CDR2 as FNYEAQ. The CDR3 contains 15 residues. CDR3 sequence: CVSSFGQGPHTEAFF. The CDR3 region has the DNA TGTGTCAGCAGCTTCGGACAGGGACCCCACACTGAAGCTTTCTTT.

This sequence joins TRBV19 and TRBJ1-2, with a possible D match to TRBD1 (5 bases). The CDR3 consists of 10 residues. Per germline, CDR1 LNHDA and CDR2 SQIVND (reference sequence). V was clipped by 7 bases and J by 9 bases, with 9 bases between them. The CDR3 reads CASKGDRYTF. CDR3 in DNA: TGTGCCAGTAAAGGGGATCGCTACACCTTC.

The chain employs TRBV6-1 and TRBJ2-1, with 8 bases matching TRBD2. Trimming removed 0 bases from V and 7 bases from J; junction bases left unmatched: 5. This CDR3 contains 15 residues. Germline V CDR1 and CDR2: MNHNS, SASEGT. CDR3: CASSEAGGGFNEQFF. CDR3 nucleotides: TGTGCCAGCAGTGAAGCGGGCGGGGGGTTTAATGAGCAGTTCTTC.

The rearrangement uses TRBV10-3 and TRBJ2-1; 9 bases match TRBD1. After removal of 6 bases from V and 1 base from J, the junction contained 7 bases not matched to a gene. This CDR3 comprises 16 residues. Germline loops: CDR1 ENHRY, CDR2 SYGVKD. The CDR3 sequence: CAISGTGGDSYNEQFF. DNA of the CDR3: TGTGCCATCAGCGGAACAGGGGGCGATTCCTACAATGAGCAGTTCTTC.